This TCR beta chain came from a study of cytomegalovirus exposure and HLA in healthy donors (dated by TCRdb to 2016 to 2017). Study-wide context: An earlier analysis of 587 of the donors reported 250 to 300 Gb of sequence data and 117 million unique TCR beta sequences obtained from about 179 million T cells. An early release covering 500 to 750 HLA-typed donors comprised about 300 gigabases of sequencing data and around 80 million unique TCR sequences. Of the 398 genotyped donors, 80% to 90% were placed in the genetic ancestry cluster associated with self-reported Caucasian donors. The aim of the study was to test whether cataloging public T cell receptors could identify signatures of past pathogen exposure. The study used immunosequencing to profile the T cell repertoires of around 600 subjects and linked those repertoires to cytomegalovirus serostatus. Along with the roughly 610-subject first cohort, a separate validation cohort of over a hundred different subjects was used. To predict cytomegalovirus infection status, the study brought together high-throughput TCR immunosequencing, statistical association of individual TCRs with disease status, and machine learning. To study patterns of TCR occurrence, a later analysis re-analyzed previously published TCR beta repertoires from several hundred donors and added high-resolution HLA genotyping. Rather than drawing on any new phenotypic data, the later analysis identified candidate immune exposures from TCR beta sequences and the way those sequences occurred across donors. An earlier analysis of about 600 of the donors used high-throughput TCR beta sequencing to judge whether each TCR beta V gene segment behaved as functional or pseudogenic. Donor age, sex, ethnicity and CMV serostatus were compiled alongside the repertoire data. Genome-wide SNP genotypes for about 65% of the roughly 670 donors were used in a later genetic analysis, which treated that subset as a discovery cohort. All discovery cohort repertoires had been generated on a single sequencing platform. Class I and class II HLA loci were covered by the typing at four-digit resolution. Typing coverage differed by locus: A, B, C, DRB1 and DQB1 were typed in about 620-630 donors, DQA1 in approximately 520, DPA1 in approximately 610, and DPB1 in roughly 470. Four to six DR-DQ haplotypes were handled as single units for association and clustering, since linkage in the cohort was strong. Among about 360 genotyped donors of the cohort, an average of approximately 230,000 unique TCR beta nucleotide sequences were sequenced per donor, around 20% of them non-productive. What the research found in general, with its limitations: In a later analysis, TCR association rates were found to vary across HLA loci, with the most associated TCRs seen for DRB1 alleles and the fewest for HLA-C alleles. In vitro tests confirmed that a few of the cytomegalovirus-associated TCR beta chains recognize cytomegalovirus antigens. Cytomegalovirus status was reported to be diagnosed by the classifier with high specificity and sensitivity in both the original and validation cohorts. Because counts were too low, seventeen rarely observed V segments, including chromosome 9 orphons, were excluded from the earlier analysis of around 590 of the donors. The only immune exposure information available for the cohort was CMV serostatus. According to the authors, the approach could potentially be generalized to other disease states and immunological phenotypes. When HLA alleles, especially DR and DQ, strongly co-occurred, TCR associations were difficult to assign to individual alleles. Compared with equally common non-associated chains, HLA-associated TCR beta chains in a later analysis were more clonally expanded and had lower generation probabilities. The study listed 150 to 200 TCR beta chains as associated with cytomegalovirus. A cluster of highly shared sequence variants was judged likely to be a technical artifact of the sequencing pipeline. A later analysis reported that several top co-occurrence clusters appeared linked to parvovirus B19, influenza, CMV and Epstein-Barr virus. Because HLA typing was unavailable for some donors at each locus, only the typed subset was used in association tests. In a later genetic analysis, fewer N-insertions in productive TCRs were reported among donors in an Asian-associated ancestry cluster than the roughly 700-donor mean. The cohort was sequenced for TCR beta chains only, and without alpha or paired-chain data the features that could be detected were limited. Presence/absence analyses assumed roughly uniform sequencing depth across donors, an assumption that may not hold. An association between a missense DCLRE1C variant and V-gene and J-gene trimming of TCR beta chains was found in a later genetic analysis and replicated in an independent cohort. According to a later analysis, most CMV-associated TCR beta chains appeared to be HLA-restricted, and the HLA associations seemed to be driven largely by CMV exposure. Across donors, most TCR sequences were observed very rarely, whereas some public TCRs were present in many individuals. A further reported finding was that TCR beta sequences accurately predicted the HLA-A and HLA-B alleles for most subjects in the first cohort. Linkage disequilibrium might explain the correlated functional status among segregating V segments, but an unknown experimental factor could not be excluded. In an earlier analysis of some 640 of the donors, most TCR beta V segments were observed in productive rearrangements about 87% or about 30% of the time, broadly matching IMGT annotations. Specific HLA alleles were associated with 18,000 or so TCR beta sequences at a false discovery rate of 0.05 in a later analysis. Some IMGT-functional V segments, including TRBV6-2 and TRBV6-3, could not be told apart with the 87-base-pair reads, so those segments were excluded.

Worth noting for this clone: The antigen it binds to is not known. No base qualities exist here, and no much larger clone lies one base off it.

The cohort consisted of 666 healthy bone marrow donors. Cohort members were all nominally healthy when sampled, although unrecorded immune exposures were likely present. The donor was CMV seropositive and was included in the group of approximately 300 seropositive cohort members. A peripheral blood sample was provided by each donor, and peripheral blood mononuclear cells were used for TCR beta sequencing. Genomic DNA was extracted from the blood cell samples with the Qiagen DNeasy Blood Extraction Kit. Preparation of the library involved the immunoSEQ multiplex PCR assay. For the multiplex PCR, a mixture combining 60 forward primers for TCR Vbeta segments and 13 reverse primers for TCR Jbeta segments was used. The CDR3 region of rearranged TCR beta genes was amplified from genomic DNA with a multiplex PCR assay. The amplified TCR beta libraries were sequenced on the Illumina HiSeq System as 87-base-pair reads. The paper's processing steps were these. In a later analysis, roughly 80 million unique TCR beta chains were counted across the 500 to 850 repertoires, and around 10 million of these chains were shared by at least two donors. Raw reads were error-corrected and collapsed into unique sequences by a nearest-neighbor algorithm in which closely related sequences were merged to remove PCR and sequencing errors. V, D and J gene segments were assigned by aligning CDR3 sequences to IMGT reference sequences. For a sequence to be retained, a match of at least six nucleotides was required to both a V gene segment and a J gene segment. A rearrangement was called productive if the CDR3 had no stop codons and remained in frame with V and J, and every other rearrangement was called non-productive. Following IMGT convention, CDR3 was defined as the stretch from the second conserved V-encoded cysteine up to the conserved J-encoded phenylalanine. The earlier analysis of about 500 of the donors excluded sequences that lacked an unambiguous match to a single V gene segment. An earlier analysis of several hundred of the donors called V segments functional above 56.7% productive rearrangements and segregating when the between-donor standard deviation exceeded 5%. A statistical classification framework was developed to diagnose cytomegalovirus status using the catalog of TCR beta chain sequences. In a later analysis, V and J genes were assigned by comparing TCR nucleotide sequences against IMGT/GENE-DB human TR gene sequences. In a later analysis, CDR3 sequences and most-parsimonious VDJ recombination scenarios were assigned using the TCRdist pipeline. A later analysis defined each TCR beta chain by its CDR3 amino acid sequence plus V-gene family, and excluded reads lacking a unique V-gene family. To address suspected cross-contamination and a sequencing artifact, a later analysis removed over 500 highly shared, low-generation-probability nucleotide sequences. In a later analysis, a clonal expansion index for each public chain was calculated from normalized within-repertoire ranks of inferred template counts. Generation probabilities in a later analysis came from a VDJ recombination model fitted to out-of-frame rearrangements, and those results were checked against IGoR. Hypergeometric tests were used in a later analysis to score TCR-TCR, TCR-HLA and TCR-CMV co-occurrence, with a repertoire-size bias correction applied to the TCR pairs. A later analysis estimated false discovery rates by permuting HLA or CMV assignments 20 times. A later analysis grouped co-occurring TCRs with DBSCAN, adding TCRdist sequence similarity when clustering within HLA-allele-positive subsets. Repertoires with fewer than 30,000 or more than 120,000 public chains, plus five repertoires with anomalous nucleotide sharing, were excluded from co-occurrence clustering. TCRdb retrieved this table from immuneACCESS and kept in-frame rearrangements only. Not all clones are present; in checked studies, unresolved V genes account for under half, and no reason is known for the remainder. The V and J calls and clone size come from that table; D and trimming were worked out from the DNA. Within this sample are 150,000 or so clones, with roughly four fifths of them counted one time only. The ten largest make up 1.4% of the sample.

The CDR3 holds 12 amino acids from the cysteine to the phenylalanine. The read is trimmed to its CDR3 DNA, 36 bases read in frame from base 1. The trim is 2 bases for V and 0 bases for J, with a gap of 3 bases between the germline ends. The germline V gene supplies CDR1 SQVTM and CDR2 ANQGSEA. The TCR originated in a man aged 25 to 40 in good health and CMV-seropositive. What was sequenced was PBMCs. The rearranged chain carries TRBV29-1 and TRBJ2-3, with no confident D gene call. The DNA sequence follows: TGCAGCGTTGAACAGAGCACAGATACGCAGTATTTT. Its translation reads: CSVEQSTDTQYF.